These 29 T cell receptor beta chains originate from one sample sequenced in a study of CD8 T cell repertoires and HIV-1 epitope variants. Antigens of these TCRs are unknown. TCRdb keeps only in-frame clones here, not all; method: immunoSEQ multiplex PCR. Counted here are some 5,200 clones, under 70% occurring once; the ten biggest clones make up 43%. The material sequenced was cultured CD8+ T cells derived from PBMCs. Source of these receptors: a male donor with HIV.

This clone was counted between two and nine times. V and J are TRBV2 and TRBJ2-7; no definite D call. V dropped 3 bases and J dropped 3 bases, with 12 bases sitting between them. The CDR3 spans 14 residues. In germline, CDR1 is SNHLY, CDR2 FYNNEI. The CDR3 DNA is TGTGCCAGCAGTGACGAGCTCGAGATCTACGAGCAGTACTTC. Its translation: CASSDELEIYEQYF.

The chain links TRBV27 to TRBJ2-7; possibly TRBD2 for D (6 bases). V was pared by 2 bases and J by 0 bases, with 8 bases between. CDR1 MNHEY and CDR2 SMNVEV come from the germline V gene (reference sequence). The CDR3 spans 14 residues. Here the CDR3 reads CASSLGGDSYEQYF. The CDR3 DNA reads TGTGCCAGCAGTTTAGGAGGGGACTCCTACGAGCAGTACTTC.

This chain links TRBV2 with TRBJ2-7; D is ambiguous. Trimming shortened V by 6 bases and J by 0 bases, and 12 bases separated the two germline ends. Per the germline V gene, CDR1 is SNHLY and CDR2 is FYNNEI. The CDR3 is 14 amino acids. The CDR3 nucleotides are TGTGCCAGCAGGGCACAGAGCAGCTCCTACGAGCAGTACTTC. Its translation: CASRAQSSSYEQYF.

The chain links TRBV9 to TRBJ2-5, with TRBD2 identical over 8 bases. The CDR3 is made up of 16 amino acids. V gave up 0 bases and J gave up 5 bases; unmatched junction bases: 9. CDR1 is SGDLS, CDR2 YYNGEE, per germline. The CDR3 DNA sequence: TGTGCCAGCAGCGTAGGCGATGGCGGGGGGTTCGAGACCCAGTACTTC. Its translation: CASSVGDGGGFETQYF.

This clone was detected only a few times. Mismatch with germline at one junction end may stem from a read error. The chain carries TRBV5-4 and TRBJ1-1; a possible D gene is TRBD1 (5 bases). Germline V lookup: CDR1 SGHNT, CDR2 YYREEE (reference sequence). The CDR3 contains 16 residues. The CDR3 sequence is CASSQDVGQGNTEAFF. The CDR3 bases are TGCGCCAGCAGCCAAGATGTTGGGCAGGGGAACACTGAAGCTTTCTTT. Together with reference TRBV5-4 and TRBJ1-1, the CDR3 gives the full variable domain: ETGVTQSPTHLIKTRGQQVTLRCSSQSGHNTVSWYQQALGQGPQFIFQYYREEENGRGNFPPRFSGLQFPNYSSELNVNALELDDSALYLCASSQDVGQGNTEAFFGQGTRLTVV.

Note on this clone: Different DNA sequences within this sample yield the same CDR3. The chain joins TRBV5-4 to TRBJ2-3, with D uncertain. Trimming removed 4 bases at V and 11 bases at J, with 11 bases between. Germline V CDR1 and CDR2: SGHNT, YYREEE (reference sequence). The CDR3 has 11 amino acids. The DNA for the CDR3 is TGTGCCAGCAGCCATGACCCGGGGCAGTATTTT. Encoded protein: CASSHDPGQYF.

Within the sample, this clone is medium-sized. The rearrangement links TRBV28 to TRBJ2-7; D is possibly TRBD1 (5 bases). Trimming shortened V by 6 bases and J by 2 bases, and 17 bases separated the two germline ends. Germline assignment: CDR1 MDHEN and CDR2 SYDVKM. The CDR3 extends over 15 amino acids. The CDR3 here is CASSESIGQAYEQYF. CDR3 in DNA: TGTGCCAGCAGCGAATCAATAGGACAAGCCTACGAGCAGTACTTC.

In its sample, this clone is medium-sized. The chain links TRBV27 to TRBJ2-7, with D unclear. V lost 2 bases and J 3 bases, leaving 8 bases between the germline ends. In germline, CDR1 is MNHEY, CDR2 SMNVEV (reference sequence). The CDR3 is 13 amino acids. CDR3 DNA: TGTGCCAGCAGTTTACGGGCCCTCTACGAGCAGTACTTC. This sequence encodes CASSLRALYEQYF.

The V gene is TRBV28, the J gene TRBJ2-7, with 7 bases aligning to TRBD1. This CDR3 has 16 amino acids. CDR1 is MDHEN and CDR2 is SYDVKM in the germline V gene. The ends lost 4 bases at V and 3 bases at J; junction bases unmatched: 12. This CDR3 is CASSWSLGQSLYEQYF. CDR3 in DNA: TGTGCCAGCAGTTGGTCACTGGGACAGAGCCTCTACGAGCAGTACTTC.

The J gene is TRBJ2-5, the V gene TRBV5-5, with D unclear. The CDR3 is 14 amino acids. V was trimmed by 0 bases and J by 1 base, leaving 7 bases between them. Per the germline V gene, CDR1 is SGHKS and CDR2 is YYEKEE (reference sequence). The CDR3: CASSLDPFQETQYF. The CDR3 DNA follows: TGTGCCAGCAGCTTGGACCCCTTCCAAGAGACCCAGTACTTC.

This clone came up a few times. J is TRBJ2-7 and V is TRBV5-4; 8 nucleotides agree with TRBD1. The V and J ends lost 2 bases and 1 base, in that order; junction bases with no gene match: 2. Germline V gene data show CDR1 as SGHNT and CDR2 as YYREEE (reference sequence). The CDR3 is 14 residues long. This CDR3 is CASSFGQGSYEQYF. In DNA, the CDR3 is TGTGCCAGCAGCTTCGGACAGGGTTCCTACGAGCAGTACTTC.

This clone has a handful of counts. This chain links TRBV6-5 with TRBJ2-7; the D gene is possibly TRBD2 (5 bases). CDR3 length: 13 residues. Trimming removed 2 bases at V and 6 bases at J, with 11 bases between. Germline CDR1 and CDR2: MNHEY and SVGAGI. Here the CDR3 reads CASSYDLASEQYF. CDR3 coding DNA: TGTGCCAGCAGTTACGATCTAGCATCCGAGCAGTACTTC.

On this clone itself: At one end the junction does not follow the germline gene, possibly because of a read error. The chain carries TRBV28 and TRBJ1-5; the match to TRBD1 covers 7 bases. Germline CDR1 is MDHEN and CDR2 is SYDVKM. The CDR3 is 12 amino acids. The CDR3 loop is CASSFVEGAWDF. The CDR3, as DNA: TGTGCCAGCAGTTTCGTGGAGGGGGCCTGGGATTTT.

The chain joins TRBV6-6 to TRBJ2-1; 10 bases match TRBD1. The V segment lost 2 bases and the J segment 5 bases; nucleotides outside the gene matches: 6. Germline assignment: CDR1 MNHNY and CDR2 SVGAGI (reference sequence). The CDR3 has 16 residues. Here the CDR3 DNA reads TGTGCCAGCAGTTACGGGGGGGACAGGGGCCACAATGAGCAGTTCTTC. Residues: CASSYGGDRGHNEQFF.

This sequence joins TRBV5-6 and TRBJ2-3; D is unclear. The V gene's germline CDR1 is SGHDT and CDR2 YYEEEE. The CDR3 sequence is 12 residues long. V was cut by 0 bases and J by 2 bases, with 1 base left in between. As DNA, the CDR3 is TGTGCCAGCAGCTTGGTCACAGATACGCAGTATTTT. It specifies CASSLVTDTQYF. Variable domain in full (rest from reference TRBV5-6 and TRBJ2-3): DAGVTQSPTHLIKTRGQQVTLRCSPKSGHDTVSWYQQALGQGPQFIFQYYEEEERQRGNFPDRFSGHQFPNYSSELNVNALLLGDSALYLCASSLVTDTQYFGPGTRLTVL.

This chain joins TRBV6-5 and TRBJ2-3; 9 bases are shared with TRBD2. Trimming took 6 bases from V and 14 from J; bases not matched to a gene: 12. CDR1 and CDR2 (germline): MNHEY, SVGAGI. This CDR3 region has 13 residues. DNA for the CDR3: TGTGCCAGCAGACAGCGGGGGGCCACCCCGCTGTATTTT. Translated: CASRQRGATPLYF.

This clone appeared a few times. J is TRBJ2-7 and V is TRBV6-6; D uncertain. CDR1 and CDR2 from the germline V gene are MNHNY and SVGAGI (reference sequence). The length of the CDR3 is 14 residues. V was pared by 6 bases and J by 0 bases, with 12 bases between. This chain's CDR3 is CASSGRISSYEQYF. The CDR3, as DNA: TGTGCCAGCAGCGGACGGATAAGCTCCTACGAGCAGTACTTC.

The gene calls are TRBV7-9 and TRBJ2-1; the D gene is possibly TRBD1 (6 bases). V lost 0 bases and J 3 bases, leaving 9 bases between the germline ends. The CDR3 length is 15 residues. Germline V gene lookup returns CDR1 SEHNR and CDR2 FQNEAQ (reference sequence). This CDR3 is CASSLAGTNYNEQFF. The CDR3, as DNA: TGTGCCAGCAGCTTAGCGGGGACAAACTACAATGAGCAGTTCTTC.

This chain joins TRBV6-5 and TRBJ1-2, with unresolved D. Germline CDR1 is MNHEY and CDR2 is SVGAGI. This CDR3 is 13 amino acids long. The V end lost 7 bases, the J end lost 1 base, and 10 bases lay between the germline ends. CDR3 nucleotide sequence: TGTGCCAGCACCATGGCGCGTAACTATGGCTACACCTTC. As protein: CASTMARNYGYTF.

DNA for the CDR3: TGTGCCAGCAGCTTACATTGGGGGGGCAGTTACGAGCAGTACTTC. Translated, it gives CASSLHWGGSYEQYF. This chain connects TRBV7-2 to TRBJ2-7; D is possibly TRBD2 (7 bases). CDR3 length equals 15 residues. Germline V gene data show CDR1 as SGHTA and CDR2 as FQGNSA. V was shortened by 2 bases and J by 4 bases, with 15 bases between the two germline ends.

This CDR3 is CATLSGRALGEQYF. DNA of the CDR3: TGTGCCACCCTTAGCGGGAGGGCCCTGGGCGAGCAGTACTTC. The chain couples TRBV28 to TRBJ2-7; 11 nucleotides line up with TRBD2. Germline V CDR1 and CDR2: MDHEN, SYDVKM. After removal of 10 bases from V and 6 bases from J, the junction contained 11 bases not matched to a gene. The CDR3 extends over 14 amino acids.

The chain carries TRBV5-6 and TRBJ2-2; tentatively, D is TRBD1 (6 bases). The germline V gene has CDR1 SGHDT and CDR2 YYEEEE. CDR3 length: 16 amino acids. V shed 3 bases and J shed 6 bases, with 18 bases lying between them. CDR3 sequence (DNA): TGTGCCAGCAGCTCTGGGCAGGGGATCTTTCCCGGGGAGCTGTTTTTT. Encoded protein: CASSSGQGIFPGELFF. Looking up the rest from reference TRBV5-6 and TRBJ2-2 gives the full variable domain: DAGVTQSPTHLIKTRGQQVTLRCSPKSGHDTVSWYQQALGQGPQFIFQYYEEEERQRGNFPDRFSGHQFPNYSSELNVNALLLGDSALYLCASSSGQGIFPGELFFGEGSRLTVL.

CDR3 in DNA: TGTGCCAGCAGCTCGCCCGGGGACAGGGACTACGAGCAGTACTTC. Translated, it gives CASSSPGDRDYEQYF. V and J are TRBV7-9 and TRBJ2-7, with 9 bases aligning to TRBD1. V lost 4 bases and J lost 3; bases outside the gene matches: 7. Germline V CDR1 and CDR2: SEHNR, FQNEAQ (reference sequence). This CDR3 is 15 amino acids long.

In this sample, this clone turned up once. The CDR3: CASSTWDINEQFF. Here the CDR3 DNA reads TGTGCCAGCAGCACCTGGGACATAAATGAGCAGTTCTTC. The chain has TRBV14 and TRBJ2-1, with D maybe TRBD1 (6 bases). The germline CDR1 and CDR2 sequences are SGHDN and FVKESK. With 5 bases removed from V and 7 bases from J, the gap between germline ends came to 12 bases. CDR3 length equals 13 residues.

The chain recombines TRBV2 with TRBJ2-7; TRBD2 matches at 14 bases. Germline lookup yields CDR1 SNHLY and CDR2 FYNNEI. CDR3 length equals 17 residues. V lost 2 bases and J lost 5; bases outside the gene matches: 8. As DNA, the CDR3 is TGTGCCAGCAGTGAATCTGGGACTAGCGGGAGTACTCACGAGCAGTACTTC. It specifies CASSESGTSGSTHEQYF.

Only a few counts were recorded for this clone. The rearrangement links TRBV7-9 to TRBJ1-5; D may be TRBD1 (6 bases). In germline, CDR1 is SEHNR, CDR2 FQNEAQ (reference sequence). With 5 bases removed from V and 2 bases from J, the gap between germline ends came to 22 bases. CDR3 size: 18 residues. The CDR3 reads CASSPLPMGAGGNQPQHF. The CDR3 nucleotides are TGTGCCAGCAGCCCCCTCCCCATGGGGGCGGGGGGCAATCAGCCCCAGCATTTT.

This chain uses TRBV4-3 with TRBJ1-2, with no clear D. The V and J ends lost 0 bases and 8 bases respectively, with 19 bases between them. Per the germline V gene, CDR1 is LGHNA and CDR2 is YSLEER. The CDR3 loop spans 16 amino acids. The CDR3 region has the DNA TGCGCCAGCAGCCAAGATTTTGCGGCAGTTCTTGGCGGCTACACCTTC. Encoded protein: CASSQDFAAVLGGYTF.

V gene TRBV28 combines with J gene TRBJ1-2; the D is unclear. This CDR3 comprises 13 residues. Trimming took 2 bases from V and 3 from J, leaving 7 bases between them. Looked up from germline, CDR1 is MDHEN and CDR2 is SYDVKM. Written as DNA, the CDR3 is TGTGCCAGCAGTTTAAAGGCGGACTATGGCTACACCTTC. Encoded protein: CASSLKADYGYTF.

V gene TRBV27 combines with J gene TRBJ2-7; D is unclear. V lost 4 bases and J lost 3, with 13 bases in between. CDR1 and CDR2 from the germline V gene are MNHEY and SMNVEV (reference sequence). This CDR3 comprises 14 residues. CDR3 in DNA: TGTGCCAGCAGTTATGCGACGGGCGGCTACGAGCAGTACTTC. It encodes CASSYATGGYEQYF.